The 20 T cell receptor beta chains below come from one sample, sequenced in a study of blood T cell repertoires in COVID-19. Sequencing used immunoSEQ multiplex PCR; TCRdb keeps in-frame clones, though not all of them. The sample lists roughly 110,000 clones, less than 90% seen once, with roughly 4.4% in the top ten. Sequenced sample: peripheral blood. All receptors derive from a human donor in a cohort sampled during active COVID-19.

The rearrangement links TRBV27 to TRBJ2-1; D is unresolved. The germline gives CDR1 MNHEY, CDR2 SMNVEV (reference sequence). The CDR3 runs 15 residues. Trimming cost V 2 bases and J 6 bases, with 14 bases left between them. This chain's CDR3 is CASSLGHLLGNEQFF. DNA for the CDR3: TGTGCCAGCAGTTTAGGGCACCTCCTCGGCAATGAGCAGTTCTTC.

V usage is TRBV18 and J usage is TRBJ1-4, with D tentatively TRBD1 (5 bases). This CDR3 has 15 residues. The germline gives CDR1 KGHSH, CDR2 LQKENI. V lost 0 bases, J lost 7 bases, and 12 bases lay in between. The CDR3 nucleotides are TGTGCCAGCTCACCACCGGGGGGAGAGGGTGAAAAACTGTTTTTT. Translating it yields CASSPPGGEGEKLFF.

This CDR3 is CASSHGQGGEKLFF. The CDR3 DNA sequence: TGTGCCAGCAGCCACGGACAGGGAGGTGAAAAACTGTTTTTT. This rearrangement joins TRBV5-6 to TRBJ1-4; 8 bases fit TRBD1. This CDR3 spans 14 amino acids. Germline lookup yields CDR1 SGHDT and CDR2 YYEEEE. Trimming took 4 bases from V and 7 from J; bases not matched to a gene: 6.

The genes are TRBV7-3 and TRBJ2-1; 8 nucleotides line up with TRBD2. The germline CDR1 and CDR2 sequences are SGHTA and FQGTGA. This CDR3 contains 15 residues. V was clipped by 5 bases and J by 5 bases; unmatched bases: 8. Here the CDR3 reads CASSPVSGIDNEQFF. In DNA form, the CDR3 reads TGTGCCAGCAGCCCGGTTAGCGGGATAGACAATGAGCAGTTCTTC.

The DNA for the CDR3 is TGTGCCAGCAGCCCCCAGGGGCGAGGCAATCAGCCCCAGCATTTT. This codes for CASSPQGRGNQPQHF. The V call is TRBV6-5, the J call TRBJ1-5; a weak D match, TRBD1 (6 bases). V was pared by 6 bases and J by 2 bases, with 14 bases between. The CDR3 runs to 15 residues. Germline CDR1 MNHEY, CDR2 SVGAGI.

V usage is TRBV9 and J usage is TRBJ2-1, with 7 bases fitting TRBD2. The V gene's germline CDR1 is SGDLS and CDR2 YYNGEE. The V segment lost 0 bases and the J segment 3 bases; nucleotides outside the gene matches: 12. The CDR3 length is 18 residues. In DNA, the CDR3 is TGTGCCAGCAGCGTAGGCCTCACTAGCGTCCTAGGCTACAATGAGCAGTTCTTC. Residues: CASSVGLTSVLGYNEQFF.

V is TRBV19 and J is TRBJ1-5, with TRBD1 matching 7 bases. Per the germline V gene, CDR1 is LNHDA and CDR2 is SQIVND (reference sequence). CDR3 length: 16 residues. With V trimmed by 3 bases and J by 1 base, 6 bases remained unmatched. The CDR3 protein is CASSIQGEVSNQPQHF. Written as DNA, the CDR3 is TGTGCCAGTAGTATTCAGGGGGAGGTGAGCAATCAGCCCCAGCATTTT.

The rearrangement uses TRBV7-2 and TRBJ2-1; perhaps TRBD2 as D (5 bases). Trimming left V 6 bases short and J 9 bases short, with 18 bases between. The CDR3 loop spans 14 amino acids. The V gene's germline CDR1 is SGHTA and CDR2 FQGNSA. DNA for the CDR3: TGTGCCAGCAGTATGACTACGGTCCCAAGTGAGCAGTTCTTC. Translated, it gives CASSMTTVPSEQFF.

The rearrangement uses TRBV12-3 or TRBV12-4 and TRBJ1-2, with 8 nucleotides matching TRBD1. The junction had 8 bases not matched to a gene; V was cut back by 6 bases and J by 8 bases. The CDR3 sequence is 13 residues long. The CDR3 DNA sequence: TGTGCCAGCAGGGATACAGGGGGTCGGGGCTACACCTTC. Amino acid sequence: CASRDTGGRGYTF.

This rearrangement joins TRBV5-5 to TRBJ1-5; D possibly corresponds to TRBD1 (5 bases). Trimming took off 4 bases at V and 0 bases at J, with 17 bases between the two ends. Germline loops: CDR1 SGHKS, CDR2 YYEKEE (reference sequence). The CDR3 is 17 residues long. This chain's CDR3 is CASSASGRDYSNQPQHF. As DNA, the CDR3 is TGTGCCAGCAGCGCCTCTGGCAGGGACTATAGCAATCAGCCCCAGCATTTT.

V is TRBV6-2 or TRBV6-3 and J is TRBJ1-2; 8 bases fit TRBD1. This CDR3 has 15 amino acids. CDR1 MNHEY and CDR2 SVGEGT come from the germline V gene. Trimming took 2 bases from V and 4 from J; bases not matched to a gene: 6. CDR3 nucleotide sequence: TGTGCCAGCAGTTACGCGTCAGGGGGCAGCTATGGCTACACCTTC. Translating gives CASSYASGGSYGYTF.

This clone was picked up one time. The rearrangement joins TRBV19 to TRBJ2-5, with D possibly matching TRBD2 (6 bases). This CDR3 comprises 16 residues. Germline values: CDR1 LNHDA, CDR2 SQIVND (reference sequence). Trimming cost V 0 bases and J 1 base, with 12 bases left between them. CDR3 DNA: TGTGCCAGTAGTATAGATGGAGCGGGCCTCCAAGAGACCCAGTACTTC. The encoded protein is CASSIDGAGLQETQYF.

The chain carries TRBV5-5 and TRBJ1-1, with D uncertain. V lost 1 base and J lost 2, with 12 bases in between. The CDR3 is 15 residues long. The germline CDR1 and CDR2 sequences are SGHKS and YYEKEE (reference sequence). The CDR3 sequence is CASSLFAGSNTEAFF. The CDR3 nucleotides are TGTGCCAGCAGCTTGTTCGCAGGATCTAACACTGAAGCTTTCTTT.

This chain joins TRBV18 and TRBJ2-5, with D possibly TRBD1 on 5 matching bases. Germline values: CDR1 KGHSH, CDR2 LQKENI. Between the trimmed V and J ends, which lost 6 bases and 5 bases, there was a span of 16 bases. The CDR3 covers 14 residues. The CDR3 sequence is CASSQDSLRETQYF. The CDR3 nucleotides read TGTGCCAGCTCCCAAGACAGTCTTCGGGAGACCCAGTACTTC.

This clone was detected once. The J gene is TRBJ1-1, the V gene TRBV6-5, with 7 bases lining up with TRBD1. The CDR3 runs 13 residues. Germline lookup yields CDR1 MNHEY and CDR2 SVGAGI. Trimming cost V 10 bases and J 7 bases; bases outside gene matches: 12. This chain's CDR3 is CATQGGGVGEAFF. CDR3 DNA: TGTGCCACTCAGGGGGGAGGCGTTGGTGAAGCTTTCTTT.

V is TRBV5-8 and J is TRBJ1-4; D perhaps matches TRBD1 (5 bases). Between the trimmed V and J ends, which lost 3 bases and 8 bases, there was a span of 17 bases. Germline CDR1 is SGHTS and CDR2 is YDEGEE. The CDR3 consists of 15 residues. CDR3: CASSSEGLTGEKLFF. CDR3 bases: TGTGCCAGCAGCTCGGAGGGGTTGACGGGGGAAAAACTGTTTTTT. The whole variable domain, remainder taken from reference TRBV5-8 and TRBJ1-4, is EAGVTQSPTHLIKTRGQQATLRCSPISGHTSVYWYQQALGLGLQFLLWYDEGEERNRGNFPPRFSGRQFPNYSSELNVNALELEDSALYLCASSSEGLTGEKLFFGSGTQLSVL.

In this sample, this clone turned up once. The CDR3 nucleotides are TGTGCCAGCAGCTGGGGGGGGAACACTGAAGCTTTCTTT. Amino acids: CASSWGGNTEAFF. The chain links TRBV6-5 to TRBJ1-1, with D maybe TRBD1 (5 bases). V gave up 6 bases and J gave up 1 base, with 9 bases separating them. The germline V gene encodes CDR1 MNHEY and CDR2 SVGAGI. CDR3 length: 13 residues.

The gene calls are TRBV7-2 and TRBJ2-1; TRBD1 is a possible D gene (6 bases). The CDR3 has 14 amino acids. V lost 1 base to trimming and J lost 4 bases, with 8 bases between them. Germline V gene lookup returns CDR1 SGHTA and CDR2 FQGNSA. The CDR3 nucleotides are TGTGCCAGCAGCTTAGGGGGGACATACAATGAGCAGTTCTTC. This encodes CASSLGGTYNEQFF. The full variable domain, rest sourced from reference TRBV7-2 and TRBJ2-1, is GAGVSQSPSNKVTEKGKDVELRCDPISGHTALYWYRQSLGQGLEFLIYFQGNSAPDKSGLPSDRFSAERTGGSVSTLTIQRTQQEDSAVYLCASSLGGTYNEQFFGPGTRLTVL.

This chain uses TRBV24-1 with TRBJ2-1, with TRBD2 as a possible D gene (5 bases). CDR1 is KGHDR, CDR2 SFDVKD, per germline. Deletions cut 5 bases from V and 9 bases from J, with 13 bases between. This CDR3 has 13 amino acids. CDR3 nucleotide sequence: TGTGCCACCAGTGTGGATGTAGGAGGTGAGCAGTTCTTC. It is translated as CATSVDVGGEQFF.

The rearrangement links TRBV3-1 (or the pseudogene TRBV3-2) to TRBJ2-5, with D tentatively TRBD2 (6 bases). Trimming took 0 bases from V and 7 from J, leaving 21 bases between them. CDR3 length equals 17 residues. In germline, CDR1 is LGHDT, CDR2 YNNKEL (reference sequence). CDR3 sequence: CASSQEGRGWGEWTQYF. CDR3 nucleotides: TGTGCCAGCAGCCAAGAAGGCCGTGGTTGGGGGGAGTGGACCCAGTACTTC.